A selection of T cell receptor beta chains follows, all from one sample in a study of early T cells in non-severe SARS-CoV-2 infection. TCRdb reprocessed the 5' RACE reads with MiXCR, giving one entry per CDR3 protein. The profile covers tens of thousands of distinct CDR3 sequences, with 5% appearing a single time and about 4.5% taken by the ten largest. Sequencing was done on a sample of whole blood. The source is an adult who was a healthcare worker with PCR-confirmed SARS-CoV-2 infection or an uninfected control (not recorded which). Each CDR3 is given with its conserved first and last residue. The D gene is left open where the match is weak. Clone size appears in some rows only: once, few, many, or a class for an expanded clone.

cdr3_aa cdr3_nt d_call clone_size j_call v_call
CASSATPTGPYEQYF TGTGCCAGCAGCGCAACCCCTACTGGGCCCTACGAGCAGTACTTC - - TRBJ2-7 TRBV7-9
CASSLDVGAMQFF TGTGCCAGCAGCTTAGATGTGGGGGCGATGCAGTTCTTC - many TRBJ2-1 TRBV11-3
CASSLLRANTEAFF TGTGCCAGCAGCTTATTACGGGCGAACACTGAAGCTTTCTTT - many TRBJ1-1 TRBV7-9
CASSHPQPQHF TGTGCCAGCAGTCACCCCCAGCCCCAGCATTTT - many TRBJ1-5 TRBV28
CASMGHGSNQPQHF TGTGCCAGTATGGGACACGGTAGCAATCAGCCCCAGCATTTT - few TRBJ1-5 TRBV19
CASSSGLAGGPPYEQYF TGTGCCAGCAGCTCAGGACTAGCGGGGGGGCCACCCTACGAGCAGTACTTC TRBD2 few TRBJ2-7 TRBV7-9
CASTRRQRNTGELFF TGTGCCAGTACACGACGCCAAAGAAACACCGGGGAGCTGTTTTTT - many TRBJ2-2 TRBV19
CASSYVETQYF TGTGCCAGCAGTTACGTGGAGACCCAGTACTTC - few TRBJ2-5 TRBV6-8
CASSPLAAGNTIYF TGTGCCAGCAGCCCACTGGCGGCCGGAAACACCATATATTTT - many TRBJ1-3 TRBV12-3/TRBV12-4
CASSQIITDTQYF TGTGCCAGCAGCCAAATAATCACAGATACGCAGTATTTT - - TRBJ2-3 TRBV4-2
CASKGRQQTMEQYF TGTGCCAGCAAGGGACGGCAGCAAACTATGGAGCAGTACTTC - many TRBJ2-7 TRBV6-5
CASSSPRGDTNEKLFF TGTGCCAGCAGTTCCCCCAGGGGGGATACCAATGAAAAACTGTTTTTT TRBD1 many TRBJ1-4 TRBV6-2/TRBV6-3
CASSPVRHTEAFF TGTGCCAGCAGCCCGGTCCGTCACACTGAAGCTTTCTTT - many TRBJ1-1 TRBV7-8
CASRPPSRREQFF TGTGCCAGCAGGCCCCCCTCCCGGCGTGAGCAGTTCTTC - many TRBJ2-1 TRBV27
CASSAHRVGTEAFF TGTGCCAGCAGCGCCCACCGAGTGGGGACCGAAGCTTTCTTT - few TRBJ1-1 TRBV11-2
CSGETSWTQYF TGCAGCGGGGAGACGTCGTGGACCCAGTACTTC - many TRBJ2-5 TRBV29-1
CASSVRDRGATNEKLFF TGTGCCAGCAGCGTCCGGGACAGGGGGGCAACTAATGAAAAACTGTTTTTT TRBD1 few TRBJ1-4 TRBV5-6
CASSESVGPYGYTF TGCGCCAGCAGTGAGTCGGTGGGACCCTATGGCTACACCTTC - many TRBJ1-2 TRBV10-2
CASSQAPRGSGNTIYF TGCGCCAGCAGCCAAGCTCCGAGGGGCTCTGGAAACACCATATATTTT - - TRBJ1-3 TRBV4-1
CASSVRPQGPATGELFF TGTGCCAGCAGCGTGAGGCCACAGGGTCCTGCCACCGGGGAGCTGTTTTTT - many TRBJ2-2 TRBV9
CASSEFRTGGEKLFF TGTGCCAGCAGTGAATTTCGGACAGGGGGGGAAAAACTGTTTTTT TRBD1 many TRBJ1-4 TRBV25-1
CASSYDPYEQYF TGTGCCAGCAGTTACGATCCCTACGAGCAGTACTTC - few TRBJ2-7 TRBV6-2/TRBV6-3
CASSEALEQFF TGTGCCAGCAGTGAGGCCCTCGAGCAGTTCTTC - few TRBJ2-1 TRBV2
CASSEASGKDTQYF TGCGCCAGCAGCGAGGCGTCAGGGAAGGATACGCAGTATTTT - few TRBJ2-3 TRBV10-1
CASSPRGLELSSYNSPLHF TGTGCCAGCAGTCCCAGGGGGCTTGAATTAAGCTCCTATAATTCACCCCTCCACTTT TRBD1 many TRBJ1-6 TRBV12-3/TRBV12-4
CASSLVTAHQETQYF TGTGCCAGCAGCTTAGTGACTGCCCACCAAGAGACCCAGTACTTC - medium-sized TRBJ2-5 TRBV7-2
CASSWGAKNIQYF TGTGCCAGCAGTTGGGGGGCCAAAAACATTCAGTACTTC - many TRBJ2-4 TRBV6-2/TRBV6-3
CASSQSRGGGYEQYF TGTGCCAGCAGCCAATCGCGGGGGGGCGGCTACGAGCAGTACTTC TRBD2 medium-sized TRBJ2-7 TRBV14
CASSLGLAGTMANTGELFF TGTGCCAGCAGCTTGGGGCTAGCGGGGACCATGGCGAACACCGGGGAGCTGTTTTTT TRBD2 few TRBJ2-2 TRBV5-5
CASSLGWLRPGRRQPQHF TGCGCCAGCAGCCTGGGGTGGTTGAGACCGGGACGCCGTCAGCCCCAGCATTTT - few TRBJ1-5 TRBV4-1
CASSLTSGSDEQFF TGTGCCAGCAGCTTAACTAGCGGGAGCGATGAGCAGTTCTTC TRBD2 few TRBJ2-1 TRBV7-3
CASSEGMGSTEAFF TGTGCCAGCAGTGAAGGGATGGGATCCACTGAAGCTTTCTTT - many TRBJ1-1 TRBV6-1
CSVEPLGNEQFF TGCAGCGTTGAACCTCTCGGGAATGAGCAGTTCTTC - many TRBJ2-1 TRBV29-1
CASSRMPYNEQFF TGTGCCAGCAGCAGGATGCCCTACAATGAGCAGTTCTTC - many TRBJ2-1 TRBV6-5
CASSRRGGLAKNIQYF TGTGCCAGCAGCCGAAGAGGGGGTCTAGCCAAAAACATTCAGTACTTC - many TRBJ2-4 TRBV3-1
CSARGRGLAGFANTGELFF TGCAGTGCTAGAGGAAGGGGCCTAGCGGGTTTCGCGAACACCGGGGAGCTGTTTTTT TRBD2 many TRBJ2-2 TRBV20-1
CASSESYEQYF TGCGCCAGCAGTGAATCATACGAGCAGTACTTC - medium-sized TRBJ2-7 TRBV10-2
CASSQGSAGGLTEAFF TGTGCCAGCAGCCAAGGGTCCGCAGGGGGCCTCACTGAAGCTTTCTTT TRBD1 many TRBJ1-1 TRBV3-1
CASSLLANTEAFF TGTGCCAGCAGCTTATTAGCGAACACTGAAGCTTTCTTT - many TRBJ1-1 TRBV7-3
CASSVGTGGLAQHF TGTGCCAGCAGCGTGGGGACAGGGGGTTTAGCCCAGCATTTT TRBD1 - TRBJ1-5 TRBV7-2
CASSISDTQYF TGTGCCAGTAGTATTTCAGATACGCAGTATTTT - many TRBJ2-3 TRBV19
CASSAPGLGYNEQFF TGTGCCAGCAGCGCACCGGGACTCGGATACAATGAGCAGTTCTTC - many TRBJ2-1 TRBV9
CASSPPDRDTNEKLFF TGTGCCAGCAGCCCACCGGACAGGGATACTAATGAAAAACTGTTTTTT TRBD1 many TRBJ1-4 TRBV7-9
CASSIRQGGYEQYF TGTGCCAGTAGTATTCGGCAGGGTGGATACGAGCAGTACTTC - - TRBJ2-7 TRBV19
CASRVGVTEAFF TGTGCCAGCAGAGTAGGTGTCACTGAAGCTTTCTTT - many TRBJ1-1 TRBV6-2/TRBV6-3
CASSLARTEIQVREQYF TGCGCCAGCAGCTTGGCCCGGACAGAGATACAAGTCAGGGAGCAGTACTTC - - TRBJ2-7 TRBV5-1
CSAGEYEQYF TGCAGTGCTGGGGAGTACGAGCAGTACTTC - few TRBJ2-7 TRBV20-1
CASSDGTSSTDTQYF TGTGCCAGCAGTGACGGGACCTCTAGCACAGATACGCAGTATTTT - many TRBJ2-3 TRBV6-1
CASSFFSGNNEQFF TGTGCCAGCAGCTTCTTTTCGGGGAACAATGAGCAGTTCTTC - many TRBJ2-1 TRBV7-6
CASSPRGGGAYEQYF TGTGCCAGCAGCCCTAGAGGCGGGGGGGCCTACGAGCAGTACTTC TRBD2 many TRBJ2-7 TRBV7-2
CASSLARAEAFF TGTGCCAGCAGCTTAGCGCGGGCTGAAGCTTTCTTT - few TRBJ1-1 TRBV7-9
CASSARGGEETQYF TGTGCCAGCAGTGCCCGGGGGGGCGAAGAGACCCAGTACTTC TRBD2 many TRBJ2-5 TRBV6-2/TRBV6-3
CASLRTKDTEAFF TGTGCCAGCTTAAGGACAAAAGACACTGAAGCTTTCTTT - many TRBJ1-1 TRBV7-9
CASSYSNTEAFF TGTGCCAGCAGTTACTCGAACACTGAAGCTTTCTTT - many TRBJ1-1 TRBV6-6
CAISESNGQMSTEAFF TGTGCCATCAGTGAGTCAAACGGACAGATGAGCACTGAAGCTTTCTTT - many TRBJ1-1 TRBV10-3